This T cell receptor beta chain came from a study of cytomegalovirus exposure and HLA in healthy donors. For this clone: The target antigen is unknown.

It was with 60 Vbeta and 13 Jbeta primers that the PCR ran. The method was immunoSEQ multiplex PCR; TCRdb's version includes in-frame clones alone and lacks a portion of them. The sample lists 85,000 to 120,000 clones; approximately 85% were seen once. Study conclusions and caveats: One cluster of highly shared sequence variants probably arose as a sequencing artifact. Researchers reported from a later analysis that most CMV-associated TCR beta chains appeared HLA-restricted. It has been reported that TCR beta sequences accurately predicted the HLA-A and HLA-B alleles of most subjects. According to a later analysis, donors in an Asian-associated ancestry cluster reportedly had fewer N-insertions than the roughly 640-donor mean.

This CDR3 is 13 amino acids long. The germline gives CDR1 LNHDA, CDR2 SQIVND (reference sequence). V lost 3 bases to trimming and J lost 4 bases, with 9 bases between them. Sequenced sample: PBMCs. The chain recombines TRBV19 with TRBJ1-2, with a tentative D call TRBD1 (5 bases). This clonotype was obtained from a man in his fifties in good health and CMV-seronegative. CDR3 amino acids: CASSIQGTYGYTF. CDR3 DNA: TGTGCCAGTAGTATCCAGGGAACCTATGGCTACACCTTC.